This TCR beta chain appears in the sequencing data of a study of blood T cell repertoires in COVID-19. Study details: Researchers got acute and convalescent COVID-19 samples from the United States, Italy and Spain. The analysed material was cDNA or gDNA that came from T cells, B-cell-depleted T cells, or PBMCs.

In the source study's methods: Using reference gene primer amplification, nucleated cell counts were estimated. Repertoires were generated with immunoSEQ multiplex PCR, while TCRdb's copy carries only in-frame clones and drops some. V and J calls and clone size come straight from that table; D and trimming were deduced from the DNA. This sample has a few hundred thousand clones; 70% to 85% occur once, and the top ten carry 13%. Germline-derived CDR1 and CDR2 are MNHEY and SMNVEV (reference sequence). V was clipped by 6 bases and J by 4 bases; unmatched bases: 13. The CDR3 covers 18 residues. The receptor comes from a human donor in a cohort sampled during active COVID-19. The V gene is TRBV27, the J gene TRBJ2-1; TRBD2 aligns across 12 bases. Specimen: peripheral blood. CDR3 residues: CASSWGEASGREYNEQFF. The CDR3, as DNA: TGTGCCAGCAGCTGGGGTGAGGCTAGCGGGAGGGAGTACAATGAGCAGTTCTTC.